This paragraph reports one TCR beta chain. This entry comes from a study of OX40 agonist ivuxolimab in advanced cancers. TCRdb keeps only in-frame clones here, not all; method: immunoSEQ multiplex PCR. The sample holds fewer than 85,000 clones; around nine tenths are singletons and the top ten take 0.6% to 0.8%. The CDR3 extends over 16 amino acids. Germline trimming cut 3 bases from V and 7 bases from J; bases unmatched to any gene: 10. The germline V gene encodes CDR1 SGHNT and CDR2 YYREEE (reference sequence). The V gene is TRBV5-4, the J gene TRBJ1-1; 12 nucleotides align to TRBD1. The sequencing here drew on CD4+ or CD8+ T cells sorted from blood, taken in a trial of the OX40 agonist ivuxolimab. The sequence was obtained from an adult with an advanced solid tumor such as melanoma, head and neck, liver or kidney cancer. CDR3 nucleotides: TGTGCCAGCAGCTCGGGACAGGGGGCGGGTTTGGGTGAAGCTTTCTTT. This gives the protein CASSSGQGAGLGEAFF.